The sequence of this T cell receptor beta chain was determined in a study of blood T cell repertoires in COVID-19. As for the study in general: Material from acute and convalescent COVID-19 was sourced from the United States, Italy and Spain. The analysed material was cDNA or gDNA that came from T cells, B-cell-depleted T cells, or PBMCs.

The data were produced by immunoSEQ multiplex PCR, yet TCRdb's version contains in-frame clones alone and is incomplete. The profile shows roughly 24,000 clones, 65% to 90% of them singletons. The V gene's germline CDR1 is SGDLS and CDR2 YYNGEE. Trimming removed 3 bases at V and 7 bases at J, with 16 bases between. The CDR3 length is 15 residues. The specimen was peripheral blood. The chain has TRBV9 and TRBJ1-4; D not resolved. This clonotype was sampled from a woman aged 80 or older with acute or convalescent COVID-19. CDR3 protein: CASSAEVTGSEKLFF. CDR3 coding DNA: TGTGCCAGCAGCGCTGAGGTGACTGGTAGTGAAAAACTGTTTTTT.